This T cell receptor (beta chain) was observed in a study of blood T cell repertoires in COVID-19. Across the whole study: From T cells, B-cell-depleted T cells, or PBMCs came the material, which was cDNA or gDNA.

TCRdb's copy holds only in-frame clones and misses some; the assay was immunoSEQ multiplex PCR. The data hold 390,000 or so clones, with 90% observed a single time. The length of the CDR3 is 14 residues. V shed 5 bases and J shed 5 bases, with 15 bases lying between them. CDR1 MNHEY and CDR2 SVGAGI come from the germline V gene. Sequencing was done on a sample of peripheral blood. This TCR derives from a man aged 18 to 30 with active or convalescent COVID-19. This sequence joins TRBV6-5 and TRBJ2-5, with D possibly matching TRBD2 (5 bases). The CDR3 coding sequence is TGTGCCAGCAGTCCTACACCGGGGTTGGAGACCCAGTACTTC. The encoded protein is CASSPTPGLETQYF.